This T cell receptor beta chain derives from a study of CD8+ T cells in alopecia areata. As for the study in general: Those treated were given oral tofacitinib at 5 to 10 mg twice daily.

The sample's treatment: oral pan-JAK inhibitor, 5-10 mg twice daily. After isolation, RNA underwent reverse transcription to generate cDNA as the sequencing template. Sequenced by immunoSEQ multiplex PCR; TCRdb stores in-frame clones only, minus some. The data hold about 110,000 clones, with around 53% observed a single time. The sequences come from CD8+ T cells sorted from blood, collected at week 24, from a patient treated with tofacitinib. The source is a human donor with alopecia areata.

The CDR3, as DNA: TGTGCCAGCAGCCAATCGACAGGGATAGCTTTCTTT. Protein: CASSQSTGIAFF. The J gene is TRBJ1-1, the V gene TRBV13, with TRBD1 matching over 7 bases. From germline, CDR1 is PRHDT and CDR2 FYEKMQ (reference sequence). V lost 5 bases to trimming and J lost 10 bases; unmatched junction nucleotides: 7. CDR3 length: 12 residues.